Presented here are 15 T cell receptor beta chains from one specimen sequenced in a study of blood T cell repertoires in COVID-19. Sequenced by immunoSEQ multiplex PCR; TCRdb stores in-frame clones only, minus some. The sample consists of 250,000 or so clones, around four fifths of them appearing once. The sequencing sample was made of peripheral blood. The origin of the receptors is a woman aged 55 to 70 with active or convalescent COVID-19.

This clone was seen just once. The chain has TRBV7-9 and TRBJ1-2; 7 nucleotides align to TRBD1. The CDR3 runs to 13 residues. The ends lost 5 bases at V and 4 bases at J; junction bases unmatched: 4. Looked up from germline, CDR1 is SEHNR and CDR2 is FQNEAQ (reference sequence). CDR3 DNA: TGTGCCAGCAGCCCGGACAGGATCTATGGCTACACCTTC. Its protein is CASSPDRIYGYTF. Together with reference TRBV7-9 and TRBJ1-2, the CDR3 gives the full variable domain: DTGVSQNPRHKITKRGQNVTFRCDPISEHNRLYWYRQTLGQGPEFLTYFQNEAQLEKSRLLSDRFSAERPKGSFSTLEIQRTEQGDSAMYLCASSPDRIYGYTFGSGTRLTVV.

The rearrangement links TRBV11-2 to TRBJ1-1; D not certain. Per the germline V gene, CDR1 is SGHAT and CDR2 is FQNNGV. Trimming left V 1 base short and J 5 bases short, with 5 bases between. The CDR3 is made up of 12 amino acids. The CDR3 sequence: CASSLVLTEAFF. Written as DNA, the CDR3 is TGTGCCAGCAGCTTAGTTTTAACTGAAGCTTTCTTT.

The chain joins TRBV3-1 (or the pseudogene TRBV3-2) to TRBJ2-7, with D possibly being TRBD1 (6 bases). Trimming took 1 base from V and 7 from J, leaving 11 bases between them. This CDR3 is built from 13 residues. CDR1 is LGHDT and CDR2 is YNNKEL in the germline V gene (reference sequence). As DNA, the CDR3 is TGTGCCAGCAGCCAAGCGCAGGGGACGGAGCAGTACGTC. Protein sequence: CASSQAQGTEQYV.

This clone occurred a few times. This sequence joins TRBV7-9 and TRBJ1-1; TRBD1 aligns across 7 bases. Per germline, CDR1 SEHNR and CDR2 FQNEAQ (reference sequence). CDR3 length: 18 residues. V trimming: 0 bases; J trimming: 0 bases; junction bases outside the gene matches: 10. The CDR3, as DNA: TGTGCCAGCAGCTTAGCGCTCCGGGGACAGCATTTGAACACTGAAGCTTTCTTT. It encodes CASSLALRGQHLNTEAFF.

The genes are TRBV10-3 and TRBJ1-1; 9 bases line up with TRBD1. V gave up 1 base and J gave up 7 bases; unmatched junction bases: 1. Looked up from germline, CDR1 is ENHRY and CDR2 is SYGVKD. The CDR3 loop spans 13 amino acids. The CDR3 DNA reads as TGTGCCATCAGTGAGTGGACAGGGGATGAAGCTTTCTTT. It is translated as CAISEWTGDEAFF.

This chain links TRBV18 with TRBJ2-1, with a possible D match to TRBD2 (6 bases). The CDR3 runs to 15 residues. The V and J ends lost 3 bases and 8 bases respectively, with 17 bases between them. The germline gives CDR1 KGHSH, CDR2 LQKENI. The CDR3 is CASSPQGPPGDEQFF. The CDR3 DNA is TGTGCCAGCTCACCTCAGGGTCCTCCGGGGGATGAGCAGTTCTTC.

This rearrangement joins TRBV11-3 to TRBJ2-3; 11 bases are shared with TRBD2. CDR3 size: 19 residues. J gave up 0 bases and V 4 bases, and 12 bases lay outside the gene matches. The germline V gene has CDR1 SGHNT and CDR2 YENEEA. CDR3 residues: CASSSWGLAVDSSTDTQYF. As DNA, the CDR3 is TGTGCCAGCAGCTCCTGGGGACTAGCGGTCGATTCTAGCACAGATACGCAGTATTTT.

The CDR3: CASTPAGGRDTQYF. In DNA form, the CDR3 reads TGTGCCAGCACCCCAGCGGGGGGTCGGGATACGCAGTATTTT. This rearrangement joins TRBV5-4 to TRBJ2-3; 9 positions match TRBD2. CDR3 length equals 14 residues. Germline V gives CDR1 SGHNT, CDR2 YYREEE (reference sequence). J lost 6 bases, V lost 6 bases, and 8 bases had no gene match. The full variable domain, rest sourced from reference TRBV5-4 and TRBJ2-3, is ETGVTQSPTHLIKTRGQQVTLRCSSQSGHNTVSWYQQALGQGPQFIFQYYREEENGRGNFPPRFSGLQFPNYSSELNVNALELDDSALYLCASTPAGGRDTQYFGPGTRLTVL.

This clone was detected once. This chain joins TRBV10-3 and TRBJ2-3; no reliable D call. CDR3 length: 12 residues. The ends were cut back, 6 bases at V and 1 base at J, with 5 bases in the middle. Germline V gene lookup returns CDR1 ENHRY and CDR2 SYGVKD. The CDR3 region has the DNA TGTGCCATCAGCTCAGGCACAGATACGCAGTATTTT. It encodes CAISSGTDTQYF.

The chain joins TRBV3-1 (or the pseudogene TRBV3-2) to TRBJ1-6; D is perhaps TRBD1 (6 bases). The ends were cut back, 6 bases at V and 8 bases at J, with 14 bases in the middle. CDR1 and CDR2 from the germline V gene are LGHDT and YNNKEL (reference sequence). The CDR3 is 14 amino acids. CDR3 DNA: TGTGCCAGCAGGTACGGGACACGAGATTCACCCCTCCACTTT. Its protein is CASRYGTRDSPLHF.

The V call is TRBV12-5, the J call TRBJ1-1; D unresolved. The length of the CDR3 is 13 residues. With 2 bases removed from V and 11 bases from J, the gap between germline ends came to 15 bases. Germline V gene lookup returns CDR1 LGHNT and CDR2 FRNRAP. The CDR3 DNA reads TGTGCTAGTGGTTTGTATGGTTCGGAGAAGGCTTTCTTT. Translated, it gives CASGLYGSEKAFF.

V is TRBV2 and J is TRBJ2-5, with 11 bases fitting TRBD2. The CDR3 spans 13 residues. Germline lookup yields CDR1 SNHLY and CDR2 FYNNEI. V shed 7 bases and J 3 bases; nucleotides not matched to a gene: 1. Written as DNA, the CDR3 is TGTGCCAGCAATAGCGGGGGGGAAGAGACCCAGTACTTC. Translating it yields CASNSGGEETQYF.

The chain carries TRBV28 and TRBJ2-7, with 7 bases aligning to TRBD1. V lost 4 bases to trimming and J lost 2 bases; unmatched junction nucleotides: 14. Germline CDR1 MDHEN, CDR2 SYDVKM. The CDR3 loop spans 17 amino acids. The CDR3: CASSSDRDEVGAYEQYV. CDR3 DNA sequence: TGTGCCAGCAGTTCCGACAGGGATGAGGTTGGGGCCTACGAGCAGTACGTC.

The V gene is TRBV7-9, the J gene TRBJ2-1; 10 positions match TRBD2. The CDR3 length is 14 residues. Germline CDR1 SEHNR, CDR2 FQNEAQ (reference sequence). Unmatched junction bases numbered 6, after V lost 1 base and J lost 12 bases. This CDR3 reads CASSLGGTSVRQFF. CDR3 coding DNA: TGTGCCAGCAGCTTAGGGGGGACTAGCGTTCGGCAGTTCTTC. Full variable domain (remainder filled in from reference TRBV7-9 and TRBJ2-1): DTGVSQNPRHKITKRGQNVTFRCDPISEHNRLYWYRQTLGQGPEFLTYFQNEAQLEKSRLLSDRFSAERPKGSFSTLEIQRTEQGDSAMYLCASSLGGTSVRQFFGPGTRLTVL.

The V gene is TRBV12-3 or TRBV12-4, the J gene TRBJ2-2; D unresolved. The CDR3 totals 13 residues. V shed 3 bases and J shed 7 bases, with 9 bases lying between them. Here the CDR3 reads CASSFYGLGELFF. The CDR3 region has the DNA TGTGCCAGCAGTTTCTACGGTCTCGGGGAGCTGTTTTTT.